Presented here are 23 T cell receptor beta chains from one specimen sequenced in a study of cytomegalovirus exposure and HLA in healthy donors. PCR primers comprised 60 Vbeta and 13 Jbeta primers. Libraries were prepared by immunoSEQ multiplex PCR; TCRdb keeps only in-frame clonotypes and omits some of them. Of about 160,000 clones listed, approximately 78% are singletons. Material: PBMCs. These receptor sequences come from a woman under 30 in good health and CMV-seronegative.

The chain recombines TRBV10-1 with TRBJ2-7, with a weak D call TRBD2 (5 bases). The CDR3 contains 14 residues. From germline, CDR1 is WNHNN and CDR2 SYGVQD (reference sequence). Trimming pared 2 bases from V and 3 bases from J, leaving 11 bases between. Written as DNA, the CDR3 is TGCGCCAGCAGTGAGACCGGGAAGAACTACGAGCAGTACTTC. This sequence encodes CASSETGKNYEQYF.

This sequence joins TRBV7-9 and TRBJ2-3; 10 bases map to TRBD2. J was trimmed by 1 base and V by 4 bases; bases with no gene match: 11. The CDR3 has 18 amino acids. Germline V gives CDR1 SEHNR, CDR2 FQNEAQ (reference sequence). The CDR3 nucleotides read TGTGCCAGCAGCTCTCGGGGGAGGCTAGCGGGAGGCACAGATACGCAGTATTTT. Translating gives CASSSRGRLAGGTDTQYF.

This sequence joins TRBV28 and TRBJ2-7; TRBD1 matches 7 bases. The CDR3 loop spans 16 amino acids. Germline V gene sequence: CDR1 MDHEN, CDR2 SYDVKM. V trimming: 7 bases; J trimming: 2 bases; junction bases outside the gene matches: 14. In DNA, the CDR3 is TGTGCCAGCACCTCGGTCGGGGACAGAGATCCCTACGAGCAGTACTTC. This encodes CASTSVGDRDPYEQYF. The whole variable domain, remainder taken from reference TRBV28 and TRBJ2-7, is DVKVTQSSRYLVKRTGEKVFLECVQDMDHENMFWYRQDPGLGLRLIYFSYDVKMKEKGDIPEGYSVSREKKERFSLILESASTNQTSMYLCASTSVGDRDPYEQYFGPGTRLTVT.

The CDR3 here is CASREDDRGFDTQYF. The DNA of the CDR3 is TGCGCCAGCAGGGAGGACGACAGGGGGTTTGACACCCAGTACTTC. The chain links TRBV5-1 to TRBJ2-5; 9 positions match TRBD1. The V and J ends lost 5 bases and 8 bases, in that order; junction bases with no gene match: 13. This CDR3 is 15 amino acids long. In germline, CDR1 is SGHRS, CDR2 YFSETQ. Looking up the rest from reference TRBV5-1 and TRBJ2-5 gives the full variable domain: KAGVTQTPRYLIKTRGQQVTLSCSPISGHRSVSWYQQTPGQGLQFLFEYFSETQRNKGNFPGRFSGRQFSNSRSEMNVSTLELGDSALYLCASREDDRGFDTQYFGPGTRLLVL.

The CDR3 loop is CASSGEASGSYEQYF. CDR3 DNA sequence: TGTGCCAGCAGTGGTGAGGCTAGCGGGAGTTACGAGCAGTACTTC. This chain connects TRBV6-1 to TRBJ2-7; TRBD2 matches 10 bases. V dropped 4 bases and J dropped 4; count of bases not matched to a gene: 7. Germline lookup yields CDR1 MNHNS and CDR2 SASEGT. The CDR3 loop spans 15 amino acids.

V is TRBV5-6 and J is TRBJ2-4, with TRBD2 matching 8 bases. The CDR3 totals 15 residues. Trimming took 4 bases from V and 0 from J; bases not matched to a gene: 3. Germline V gene data show CDR1 as SGHDT and CDR2 as YYEEEE. The CDR3 loop reads CASSPGGAAKNIQYF. In DNA, the CDR3 is TGTGCCAGCAGCCCCGGGGGGGCAGCCAAAAACATTCAGTACTTC.

The chain employs TRBV30 and TRBJ1-5; D is undetermined. The CDR3 runs 12 residues. Germline CDR1 and CDR2: GTSNPN and SVGIG (reference sequence). The V end was cut by 2 bases, the J end by 6 bases, with 8 bases between. The CDR3: CAWSPGSQPQHF. For the CDR3, the DNA is TGTGCCTGGAGTCCCGGTAGTCAGCCCCAGCATTTT.

J is TRBJ1-2 and V is TRBV7-8; 7 bases are shared with TRBD1. The CDR3 sequence is 17 residues long. Looked up from germline, CDR1 is SGHVS and CDR2 is FQNEAQ. V lost 1 base and J lost 4; bases outside the gene matches: 12. The CDR3 DNA reads TGTGCCAGCAGCTTAGATGGCAACAGGGGATCGATCTATGGCTACACCTTC. This gives the protein CASSLDGNRGSIYGYTF.

The V and J genes are TRBV28 and TRBJ1-2, with D hard to call. V gave up 1 base and J gave up 8 bases, with 14 bases separating them. This CDR3 has 14 amino acids. CDR1 and CDR2 (germline): MDHEN, SYDVKM. In DNA, the CDR3 is TGTGCCAGCAGTTTATTGGTGTCCGAGGAGGGCTACACCTTC. Residues: CASSLLVSEEGYTF.

There are a few counts of this clone. V is TRBV6-5 and J is TRBJ2-3; TRBD1 might be the D (7 bases). V lost 10 bases and J lost 3, with 17 bases in between. Per germline, CDR1 MNHEY and CDR2 SVGAGI. The CDR3 loop spans 14 amino acids. DNA of the CDR3: TGTGCCACCACTGTGACAGGGAGGACAGATACGCAGTATTTT. Its protein is CATTVTGRTDTQYF.

The chain links TRBV11-1 to TRBJ2-1, with TRBD1 as a possible D gene (7 bases). CDR3 length equals 14 residues. The V end was cut by 0 bases, the J end by 7 bases, with 10 bases between. Germline-derived CDR1 and CDR2 are SGHAT and FQDESV (reference sequence). The CDR3 spells CASSLAAGQNEQFF. CDR3 sequence (DNA): TGTGCCAGCAGCTTAGCGGCGGGACAGAATGAGCAGTTCTTC.

This chain joins TRBV30 and TRBJ2-1; D might be TRBD2 (6 bases). The CDR3 contains 15 residues. With 4 bases removed from V and 1 base from J, the gap between germline ends came to 14 bases. The germline V gene encodes CDR1 GTSNPN and CDR2 SVGIG (reference sequence). The CDR3 reads CAWTVGRSSYNEQFF. The CDR3 DNA is TGTGCCTGGACTGTCGGGAGAAGTTCCTACAATGAGCAGTTCTTC.

Only a few counts were recorded for this clone. The chain's CDR3 is CASSIASGGTTVVFFRTDTQYF. The DNA of the CDR3 is TGTGCCAGCAGCATTGCTAGCGGGGGGACCACCGTAGTGTTCTTCCGCACAGATACGCAGTATTTT. The chain joins TRBV21-1 to TRBJ2-3; TRBD2 is taken as the D call from the table, unchecked against the DNA. TRBV21-1 is a pseudogene locus. This CDR3 comprises 22 residues.

The chain employs TRBV11-1 and TRBJ2-1; maybe TRBD2 (6 bases). This CDR3 has 15 amino acids. Germline CDR1 is SGHAT and CDR2 is FQDESV (reference sequence). V lost 5 bases and J lost 0, with 11 bases in between. The DNA of the CDR3 is TGTGCCAGCAGCATTAGCGGTAGCTCCTACAATGAGCAGTTCTTC. It codes for CASSISGSSYNEQFF.

The genes are TRBV7-8 and TRBJ2-7, with a possible D match to TRBD1 (5 bases). Germline-derived CDR1 and CDR2 are SGHVS and FQNEAQ. V was clipped by 2 bases and J by 0 bases, with 14 bases between them. The CDR3 covers 16 residues. Written as DNA, the CDR3 is TGTGCCAGCAGCTTATACGGACAACGGAGCTCCTACGAGCAGTACTTC. Its translation: CASSLYGQRSSYEQYF.

This clone was seen once. V usage is TRBV2 and J usage is TRBJ2-3, with 10 nucleotides matching TRBD2. The CDR3 covers 16 residues. The V segment lost 6 bases and the J segment 2 bases; nucleotides outside the gene matches: 8. CDR1 and CDR2 (germline): SNHLY, FYNNEI. The CDR3 DNA sequence: TGTGCCAGCAGGGCACGGACTAGCGGATTCACAGATACGCAGTATTTT. It specifies CASRARTSGFTDTQYF.

The CDR3 nucleotides are TGTGCCAGCAAAGGGACGGGAGACAATGAGCAGTTCTTC. Amino acid sequence: CASKGTGDNEQFF. This rearrangement joins TRBV6-5 to TRBJ2-1; D possibly corresponds to TRBD2 (6 bases). The V end was cut by 7 bases, the J end by 5 bases, with 12 bases between. The CDR3 loop spans 13 amino acids. Germline V gives CDR1 MNHEY, CDR2 SVGAGI.

This clone was seen a few times. The chain couples TRBV6-5 to TRBJ1-5; D might be TRBD1 (5 bases). In germline, CDR1 is MNHEY, CDR2 SVGAGI. The CDR3 length is 14 residues. V lost 5 bases, J lost 4 bases, and 12 bases lay in between. The CDR3 nucleotides read TGTGCCAGCAGTGCCGACAGCGAGAATCAGCCCCAGCATTTT. It yields the protein CASSADSENQPQHF.

This clone was seen just once. The chain couples TRBV27 to TRBJ2-7, with D possibly matching TRBD1 (6 bases). Germline lookup yields CDR1 MNHEY and CDR2 SMNVEV (reference sequence). The CDR3 has 13 amino acids. V gave up 0 bases and J gave up 3 bases, with 6 bases separating them. The CDR3: CASSLSRGYEQYF. For the CDR3, the DNA is TGTGCCAGCAGTTTATCCAGGGGCTACGAGCAGTACTTC.

The gene calls are TRBV25-1 and TRBJ2-1; 15 nucleotides line up with TRBD2. This CDR3 spans 15 amino acids. Germline trimming cut 8 bases from V and 9 bases from J; bases unmatched to any gene: 8. Germline loops: CDR1 MGHDK, CDR2 SYGVNS. This CDR3 reads CASGGLAGGPSEQFF. The CDR3 DNA reads as TGTGCCAGCGGTGGACTAGCGGGAGGGCCGTCTGAGCAGTTCTTC.

Comment on this clone: Other DNA sequences within the sample encode an identical CDR3. The rearrangement uses TRBV6-1 and TRBJ2-1; TRBD2 matches at 12 bases. The germline V gene encodes CDR1 MNHNS and CDR2 SASEGT. After removal of 2 bases from V and 7 bases from J, the junction contained 3 bases not matched to a gene. The CDR3 sequence is 15 residues long. The CDR3 DNA follows: TGTGCCAGCAGTGAACTAGCGGGAGGGTATAATGAGCAGTTCTTC. It encodes CASSELAGGYNEQFF.

The table lists this clone with many counts. The rearrangement links TRBV4-1 to TRBJ1-1; 10 nucleotides match TRBD1. CDR3 length: 17 residues. Losses at the gene ends were 3 bases for V and 0 bases for J; bases not matched to a gene: 7. Germline V gene sequence: CDR1 MGHRA, CDR2 YSYEKL. The CDR3, as DNA: TGCGCCAGCAGCCAGGTAGACAGGGGGCGAATGAACACTGAAGCTTTCTTT. Residues: CASSQVDRGRMNTEAFF.

The chain combines TRBV30 with TRBJ1-5; a weak D match, TRBD1 (6 bases). V lost 0 bases, J lost 2 bases, and 11 bases lay in between. The CDR3 loop spans 15 amino acids. The germline CDR1 and CDR2 sequences are GTSNPN and SVGIG (reference sequence). CDR3 bases: TGTGCCTGGAGTGTACAGTGGACAGGCAATCAGCCCCAGCATTTT. It yields the protein CAWSVQWTGNQPQHF.